This T cell receptor beta chain is from a study of T cells in Graves' hyperthyroidism and ophthalmopathy (dated by TCRdb to the late 2010s). Regarding the complete study: Peripheral blood samples were taken at the time of initial diagnosis, prior to any treatment. To identify TCR V-J signatures that set the groups apart, the researchers used a discovery cohort of roughly 100 patients, made up of approximately 43 with Graves' ophthalmopathy and some 60 with stable Graves' hyperthyroidism. According to the paper, TCR Vbeta CDR3 sequencing was carried out on 135 peripheral blood samples, which came from fewer than 50 ophthalmopathy, about 75 hyperthyroidism and approximately 17 progressor patients. After blood sampling, hyperthyroidism patients were treated with methimazole at a starting dose of 30 mg daily, and ophthalmopathy patients were treated with high-dose intravenous methylprednisolone. In several Graves' hyperthyroidism patients, the study also compared T-cell repertoires from thyroid tissue with T-cell repertoires from blood. The approximately 98 discovery patients were randomly divided into training and test sets at a 7:3 ratio. An independent validation cohort of around 20 hyperthyroidism patients and about 15 patients who later progressed to ophthalmopathy tested prospective prediction of ophthalmopathy. Study-wide findings and limitations: In cross-validation, a model built on a 13 V-J signature told ophthalmopathy apart from stable hyperthyroidism with just under 90% sensitivity and roughly 82% specificity, and in testing the same model reached 80%/75%. No statistical method was used to set the sample size in advance, and investigators knew the group allocation. In validation, progression to ophthalmopathy was predicted by the model with nearly 71% sensitivity and approximately 78% specificity, a median of roughly six months before onset. Most expanded thyroid clonotypes (frequency above 0.001) were also detected in blood, suggesting blood repertoires may reflect thyroid immune responses.

The hyperthyroidism patients were between 18 and 65 years old and newly diagnosed, with a disease duration of less than 2 months. Any patient with an uncontrolled infection, another autoimmune disease, pregnancy or lactation was excluded. Diagnoses relied on clinical symptoms, serum thyroxine and TRAb, thyroid ultrasound and orbital computed tomography. Blood from progressor patients was drawn when they were first diagnosed with hyperthyroidism, before any ophthalmopathy symptoms appeared. PBMCs were isolated from 10 ml of fresh peripheral blood by Ficoll-Paque density gradient centrifugation. Patients classed as progressors first received a Graves' hyperthyroidism diagnosis and then went on to develop ophthalmopathy during follow-up. Total RNA was extracted using Trizol reagent, and RNA quality was assessed on an Agilent 2100 Bioanalyzer. From cysteine to phenylalanine, the CDR3 is 15 amino acids long. Only the CDR3 part of the read is kept: 45 bases, read in frame from the first base. Per the germline V gene (reference sequence), LNHNV is the CDR1 and YYDKDF is the CDR2. Trimming costs V 3 bases and J 1 base, and their ends lie 12 bases apart.

Notes on this clonotype: Its recognized antigen is unknown. No base-level quality is on record; no much larger clone is a single base apart.

Amplification of TCR beta CDR3 regions was carried out from RNA transcripts. A first-round RT-PCR of the TCR CDR3 used the HTBI primer set with the Qiagen OneStep RT-PCR kit. A second multiplex PCR round built the libraries, followed by size selection and purification. Libraries were sequenced paired-end with 100 bp reads on an Illumina HiSeq2000. In the source study's methods: SOAPnuke was used to process the raw data, removing reads that contained adapters or uncalled bases, had a mean Phred below 15, or lacked an exact match to the constant primer or identifier. High-quality paired reads were merged using COPE v1.2.5, and each unique nucleotide sequence was defined as a clonotype. MiTCR v1.1 was used to align the clonotypes against IMGT TRBV, TRBD and TRBJ reference segments. The analysis included only V-J combinations with a frequency above 0.0001, which together covered more than 99% of the repertoires. The TCS score was defined as the ratio of F50 (clonal expansion) to E x V (chaos), calculated using BLOSUM62-based TCRdist between CDR3 peptides within each V-J. Welch's t-statistics and random forest reduced roughly 530 V-J features to 10 to 15, which were used in a naive Bayes classifier (R e1071). Using fastp trimming at Q25 and MiXCR clonotype assembly, TCRdb reanalyzed the public sequencing data and kept in-frame beta chains. CDR3 protein sequences are deduplicated, and each keeps its most common genes and DNA. Here the V and J calls rest on TCRdb's processing, not on the authors' analysis. The sample table lists over 700,000 distinct CDR3 sequences, around a sixth of them with a count of one. The ten top clones hold 16% of the sample.

The chain is assembled from TRBV15 and TRBJ1-1; perhaps TRBD1 is the D gene, with 6 bases matching. Sequencing was performed on blood. This receptor was taken from a woman aged 45 to 65 with Graves' hyperthyroidism that later progressed to Graves' ophthalmopathy. The sequenced DNA: TGTGCCACCAGCAGCGGACAGATAGCGAACACTGAAGCTTTCTTT. It is translated as CATSSGQIANTEAFF.